The sequence of this T cell receptor beta chain was determined in a study of shared clonotypes between healthy human individuals. Whole-study results and caveats: In a handful of donors, around 5.5% of naive CD4 clonotypes appeared in common.

CD8 cells regarded as naive lacked CD45RO, were positively chosen for CCR7, and omitted terminally differentiated effector memory CD45RA+ cells. As to this clone: Its specificity is unknown.

Per the germline V gene, CDR1 is MGHDK and CDR2 is SYGVNS. Trimming cost V 1 base and J 0 bases, with 14 bases left between them. CDR3 length: 17 residues. Clones were sequenced by immunoSEQ multiplex PCR, and TCRdb holds only the in-frame ones, with some missing. The sample shows just over 2,000,000 clones, about 95% of them seen only once. The TCR was taken from a man aged 18-30 years in good health. The material sequenced was naive CD8+ T cells sorted from blood. V is TRBV25-1 and J is TRBJ2-3; D call uncertain. Written as DNA, the CDR3 is TGTGCCAGCAGTGAATGGGCCGGTGAGCCCAGCACAGATACGCAGTATTTT. Translated, it gives CASSEWAGEPSTDTQYF.